The 8 T cell receptor beta chains below all came from one sample that was sequenced in a study of OX40 agonist ivuxolimab in advanced cancers. This table comes from immunoSEQ multiplex PCR, and its TCRdb copy is limited to in-frame clones, with some not included. This sample yields under 40,000 clones, of which roughly 79% are seen a single time; about 20% belongs to the top ten. The sequencing here drew on CD4+ or CD8+ T cells sorted from blood, taken in a trial of the OX40 agonist ivuxolimab. Receptor source: an adult with an advanced solid tumor such as melanoma, head and neck, liver or kidney cancer.

In this sample, this clone turned up once. The rearrangement joins TRBV7-3 to TRBJ2-3, with 9 bases fitting TRBD1. The V and J ends lost 3 bases and 1 base, in that order; junction bases with no gene match: 5. Germline loops: CDR1 SGHTA, CDR2 FQGTGA. CDR3 length equals 16 residues. CDR3 sequence: CASSLAGTGRTDTQYF. Here the CDR3 DNA reads TGTGCCAGCAGCTTGGCCGGGACAGGGCGCACAGATACGCAGTATTTT.

The chain combines TRBV6-5 with TRBJ1-2; D is unresolved. This CDR3 is built from 13 residues. The germline V and J ends were trimmed by 0 bases and 6 bases, with 8 bases remaining between them. CDR1 MNHEY and CDR2 SVGAGI come from the germline V gene. CDR3 residues: CASSYSGSHGYTF. The CDR3 DNA reads as TGTGCCAGCAGTTACTCGGGTTCACATGGCTACACCTTC.

This clone was recorded only once. This rearrangement joins TRBV5-1 to TRBJ1-1, with 7 bases fitting TRBD1. Germline V lookup: CDR1 SGHRS, CDR2 YFSETQ. The trim removed 3 bases at V and 3 bases at J, leaving 14 bases unmatched. The CDR3 runs 17 residues. CDR3 in amino acids: CASSSATGKGADTEAFF. The CDR3 coding sequence is TGCGCCAGCAGCTCCGCGACAGGGAAGGGTGCGGACACTGAAGCTTTCTTT.

The chain uses TRBV2 and TRBJ1-1; 9 nucleotides line up with TRBD1. The J segment lost 4 bases and the V segment lost 6 bases, leaving 3 bases of the junction unmatched. The CDR3 is made up of 13 amino acids. Germline CDR1 is SNHLY and CDR2 is FYNNEI. The CDR3 reads CASRDRGFTEAFF. In nucleotides, the CDR3 is TGTGCCAGCAGGGACAGGGGATTCACTGAAGCTTTCTTT.

The chain is built from TRBV6-6 and TRBJ1-1; D is unclear. The V gene lost 6 bases and the J gene lost 7 bases, with 24 bases spanning the gap. Germline assignment: CDR1 MNHNY and CDR2 SVGAGI (reference sequence). The CDR3 has 16 residues. CDR3 region: CASSQGRRRAEGEAFF. The CDR3 coding sequence is TGTGCCAGCAGCCAAGGTCGAAGACGGGCCGAGGGTGAAGCTTTCTTT.

This sequence joins TRBV19 and TRBJ1-1; no clear D gene. This CDR3 region has 12 residues. The germline V gene has CDR1 LNHDA and CDR2 SQIVND (reference sequence). Trimming removed 3 bases at V and 6 bases at J, with 8 bases between. CDR3: CASSIAGSEAFF. In nucleotides, the CDR3 is TGTGCCAGTAGTATCGCGGGTTCTGAAGCTTTCTTT.

The V gene is TRBV5-6, the J gene TRBJ2-1, with 9 bases lining up with TRBD2. The V segment lost 2 bases and the J segment 0 bases; nucleotides outside the gene matches: 6. This CDR3 contains 17 residues. Germline CDR1 is SGHDT and CDR2 is YYEEEE. The CDR3: CASSFFLAGSSYNEQFF. The CDR3 nucleotides are TGTGCCAGCAGCTTCTTTCTAGCGGGGAGCTCCTACAATGAGCAGTTCTTC.

The J gene is TRBJ1-2, the V gene TRBV7-9, with 8 nucleotides matching TRBD1. The CDR3 is 13 residues long. Germline V gives CDR1 SEHNR, CDR2 FQNEAQ (reference sequence). Trimming removed 3 bases from V and 8 bases from J; junction bases left unmatched: 5. The CDR3 here is CASSFDRGGGYTF. DNA for the CDR3: TGTGCCAGCAGCTTTGACAGGGGTGGCGGCTACACCTTC.